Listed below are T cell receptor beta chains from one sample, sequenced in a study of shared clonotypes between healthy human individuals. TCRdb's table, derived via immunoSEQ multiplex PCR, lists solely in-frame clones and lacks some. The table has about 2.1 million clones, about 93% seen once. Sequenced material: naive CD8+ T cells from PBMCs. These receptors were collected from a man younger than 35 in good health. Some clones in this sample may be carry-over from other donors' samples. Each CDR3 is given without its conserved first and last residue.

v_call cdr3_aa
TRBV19 ASSPRWDEETQY
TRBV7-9 ASSLVDNQPQH
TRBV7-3 ASSLLPGTGYEQY
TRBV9 ASSVVGTGGLTRNTGELF
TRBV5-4 ASSPGAGTESSYEQY
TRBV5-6 ASSLAGVRFEAF
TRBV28 ASSLSEEGDYEQY
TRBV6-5 ASSPLDRNTEAF
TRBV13 ASSYTAGPPV
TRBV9 ASRGVATNEKLF
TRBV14 ASSQDYSGATNEKLF
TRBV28 ASSLSDSNEQY
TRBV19 ASSMKTNQPQH
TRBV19 ASSIVEDSLNYGYT
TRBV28 ASIKPGQGGTSNQPQH
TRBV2 ASVNRGPYGSTNGYT
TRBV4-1 ASSQDLGTGITDTQY
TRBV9 ASSARTSGRSDTGELF
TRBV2 ASSDPGEGELSETQY
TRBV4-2 ASSQERADYEQY
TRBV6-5 ASSYSRGGQPQH
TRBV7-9 ASSTTDSQN
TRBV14 ASSQINRGHEQF
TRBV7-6 ASSLTSGDAFYNEQF
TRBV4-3 ASSQDLLLETQY
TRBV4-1 ASSQGEREFVVDTQY
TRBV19 ASGTPTGELF
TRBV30 AWSVLGDEQF
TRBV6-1 ASGLGAGRSYEQY
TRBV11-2 ASSFGGGYSSYNEQF